A selection of T cell receptor beta chains follows, all from one sample in a study of T-cell reconstitution after alpha-beta-depleted transplantation in children. TCRdb recomputed calls from the PCR reads with MiXCR, one row per CDR3 protein. The profile shows under 450,000 distinct CDR3 sequences, more than 10% of them singletons. Sample: PBMCs, taken from the stem cell graft. The receptors here all came from a human donor who donated a stem cell graft to a child with Fanconi anemia. CDR3s leave out the opening cysteine and the closing phenylalanine or tryptophan. Expanded clones are given a class, and other clones once, few, many or no size at all.

>TRBV28|NA
ASSPSTGQGKELF
>TRBV10-3|many
AISVGGPQETQY
>TRBV5-5|few
ASSALGIGTAYGYT
>TRBV5-1|NA
ASSLDDWGLTEAF
>TRBV9|NA
ASSVLDRTRGSYGYT
>TRBV7-8|NA
ASSLQVAGGPAYEQY
>TRBV30|NA
AWSTPGHRGEKLF
>TRBV7-2|NA
ASSHTSGRSTGELF
>TRBV7-2|NA
ASSLFQGRAGTEAF
>TRBV7-3|many
ASSLQFRAEAF
>TRBV4-3|NA
ASSQDRVRLSGANVLT
>TRBV20-1|few
SAPRTGWTEAF
>TRBV4-2|NA
ASSQEKLYTEAF
>TRBV18|few
ASSPDGSGNTIY
>TRBV5-6|NA
ASSGPPPGHLKETQY
>TRBV3-1|NA
ASSQAQYTIY
>TRBV7-3|few
ASSWTVEKLF
>TRBV2|many
ASRGNVNEQF
>TRBV5-1|NA
ASSLGFGSGVTQY
>TRBV6-1|NA
ASSANGESGNTIY
>TRBV30|NA
AWNLRNGEAF
>TRBV7-9|few
ASSRDSRGSYNEQF
>TRBV14|many
ASSLIRGKYNEQF
>TRBV7-6|many
ASSLGPSTDTQY
>TRBV29-1|few
SVELRPPGNTIY
>TRBV12-3/TRBV12-4|NA
AIRVGAPKNIQY
>TRBV5-1|NA
ASTDGVATYEQY
>TRBV2|NA
ASSWTLASNQPQH
>TRBV12-3/TRBV12-4|few
ASTPTGRSGNTIY
>TRBV12-3/TRBV12-4|NA
ASSPGIPRGAEAF
>TRBV28|few
ASGPGTGDSPLH